The clone carrying this T cell receptor (beta chain) has at least ten counts. The antigen is not known. The cDNA came from 5'RACE with 10-nucleotide random UMIs. MiXCR was run by TCRdb on the 5' RACE reads, yielding one entry per CDR3 protein. In the table there are tens of thousands of distinct CDR3 sequences, roughly an eighth of which are singletons. This record comes from a study of neurological immune-mediated disorders. Study findings and constraints: HTLV-1-associated myelopathy displayed the greatest TCR clonal expansion, and multiple sclerosis exhibited the smallest, lower than that of healthy controls. Private repertoires in all groups were suggested by the absence of shared CDR3 amino acid sequences among expanded clones across subjects.

Germline V CDR1 and CDR2: MDHEN, SYDVKM. There are 19 residues in the CDR3. The junction had 24 bases not matched to a gene; V was cut back by 4 bases and J by 9 bases. The time point: longitudinal time-point 1 (baseline). Unsorted libraries came from 2 million PBMCs stored at -80 °C. The V and J genes are TRBV28 and TRBJ2-1; 7 bases map to TRBD1. The TCR originated in a female donor with HTLV-1-associated myelopathy (HAM/TSP). The sequencing input was PBMCs. CDR3 bases: TGTGCCAGCAGTTCCTGGACAGGAGGCAAACCTTCAGGGTTCGGTGAGCAGTTCTTC. Translated, it gives CASSSWTGGKPSGFGEQFF.